A selection of T cell receptor beta chains follows, all from one sample in a study of blood T cell repertoires in COVID-19. Data came from immunoSEQ multiplex PCR; TCRdb stores just in-frame clones and leaves some out. The repertoire includes around 260,000 clones, 84% of them detected once, and less than 5% sits in the top ten. The specimen was peripheral blood. The receptors here all came from a man aged 60 to 69 with acute or convalescent COVID-19. The CDR3 runs from the conserved cysteine through the conserved F or W. A D gene is named only where the DNA matches it firmly. Clone size is stated in some rows and not others, as once, few, many or a class when expanded.

NA	NA	TRBV28	TRBJ1-5	TGTGCCAGCAGTTTAACTTCGGGTAGCAATCAGCCCCAGCATTTT	CASSLTSGSNQPQHF
once	TRBD1	TRBV11-1	TRBJ1-1	TGTGCCAGCAGCTTAACAGGGGGCGGCACTGAAGCTTTCTTT	CASSLTGGGTEAFF
NA	NA	TRBV3-1/TRBV3-2	TRBJ2-1	TGTGCCAGCAGCTCGTCGGGAGATGAGCAGTTCTTC	CASSSSGDEQFF
NA	TRBD2	TRBV11-3	TRBJ2-1	TGTGCCAGCAGCTTAGATTGGGGCGGGAGCTCCTACAATGAGCAGTTCTTC	CASSLDWGGSSYNEQFF
few	TRBD2	TRBV28	TRBJ2-7	TGTGCCAGCACCCTTTCGCGGGAGGGCGAGCAGTACTTC	CASTLSREGEQYF
once	NA	TRBV20-1	TRBJ2-7	TGCAGTGCTAGTCCCCCGGGACACCTCTACGAGCAGTACTTC	CSASPPGHLYEQYF
NA	NA	TRBV27	TRBJ2-6	TGTGCCAGCAGTTCATGGGGTCTGGGGCCTGGGGCCAACGTCCTGACTTTC	CASSSWGLGPGANVLTF
few	TRBD1	TRBV19	TRBJ1-4	TGTGCCAGTAGCCCCCGGGGACAGGGGATCGAAAAACTGTTTTTT	CASSPRGQGIEKLFF
NA	TRBD2	TRBV6-5	TRBJ2-5	TGTGCCACGTCTAGCGGGGCCCAAGAGACCCAGTACTTC	CATSSGAQETQYF
NA	NA	TRBV4-2	TRBJ2-1	TGTGCCAGCAACAGGGACCTAAGCTCCTACAATGAGCAGTTCTTC	CASNRDLSSYNEQFF
few	NA	TRBV27	TRBJ1-1	TGTGCCAGCAGTCAACTTCACAGGGTTGGCACTGAAGCTTTCTTT	CASSQLHRVGTEAFF
few	TRBD2	TRBV27	TRBJ2-2	TGTGCCAGCAGTTTATACCCGGGACTAGCGGGAGGGAACACCGGGGAGCTGTTTTTT	CASSLYPGLAGGNTGELFF
NA	NA	TRBV5-1	TRBJ1-1	TGCGCCAGCAGCTTCAACAGTGAAAACACTGAAGCTTTCTTT	CASSFNSENTEAFF
NA	NA	TRBV5-1	TRBJ2-5	TGCGCCAGCAGCCTGACAGAAGAGACCCAGTACTTC	CASSLTEETQYF
NA	NA	TRBV7-2	TRBJ2-2	TGTGCCAGCAGCCCGGTTCGATTTACCGGGGAGCTGTTTTTT	CASSPVRFTGELFF
NA	TRBD2	TRBV11-3	TRBJ2-7	TGTGCCAGCAGCTTAGATTTTCTAGCGGGAGGGAACCACGAGCAGTACTTC	CASSLDFLAGGNHEQYF
NA	TRBD2	TRBV28	TRBJ2-2	TGTGCCAGCAGTTTAATTTTGCGGGAGGGCGTCACCGGGGAGCTGTTTTTT	CASSLILREGVTGELFF
NA	NA	TRBV6-5	TRBJ1-2	TGTGCCAGCAGTTACCAGGGTGGCTACACCTTC	CASSYQGGYTF
once	TRBD2	TRBV3-1/TRBV3-2	TRBJ2-7	TGTGCCAGCAGCCCCGGACTAGCGGGGGGTTACTACGAGCAGTACTTC	CASSPGLAGGYYEQYF
NA	NA	TRBV21-1	TRBJ2-7	TGTGCCAGCAGCAATGTTGAAGAATTACATGTCCACGAGCAGTACTTC	CASSNVEELHVHEQYF
NA	TRBD1	TRBV7-6	TRBJ1-1	TGTGCCAGCAGCTTACCGAGGACAGGATTGCCGAACACTGAAGCTTTCTTT	CASSLPRTGLPNTEAFF
NA	TRBD2	TRBV6-6	TRBJ2-5	TGTGCCAGCAGTCGGGGATCGGGAGGGGTAGTCGAAAAGACCCAGTACTTC	CASSRGSGGVVEKTQYF